Detailed here is one T cell receptor (beta chain). The antigen is undetermined. In making TCR beta libraries, quantitative 5'-RACE with molecular barcodes was used. TCRdb processed the 5' RACE reads anew with MiXCR; each CDR3 protein has one entry. The top ten clones hold roughly 1% of a sample with about 450,000 distinct CDR3 sequences, 26% of them seen once. This sample was taken from a study of CD8 T cells in ankylosing spondylitis. Study findings and constraints: Peripheral blood samples showed relatively rare disease-linked clones, and these clones were CD8+. Ankylosing spondylitis blood appeared to carry a characteristic TCR beta motif of fewer than 10 highly homologous variants.

The germline CDR1 and CDR2 sequences are SEHNR and FQNEAQ (reference sequence). Trimming removed 2 bases from V and 6 bases from J, with 11 bases in between. The CDR3 has 14 residues. Material: blood, either unsorted or a sorted T cell fraction (not recorded which). J is TRBJ2-1 and V is TRBV7-9; weak D call: TRBD1 (5 bases). This clonotype was obtained from a male donor with ankylosing spondylitis. In DNA form, the CDR3 reads TGTGCCAGCAGCTTATTAGGGGTAGGCAATGAGCAGTTCTTC. Its protein product is CASSLLGVGNEQFF.